The rows below give T cell receptor beta chains drawn from one sample of a study of shared clonotypes between healthy human individuals. Repertoires were generated with immunoSEQ multiplex PCR, while TCRdb's copy carries only in-frame clones and drops some. Seen here are about 1.5 million clones, more than 95% observed once, and the top ten hold over 1%. Material: naive CD4+ T cells sorted from blood. The receptors here all came from a man aged 25-45 years in good health. Both conserved end residues are part of each CDR3. A D gene is named only where the DNA matches it firmly. The listing skips clone size in some rows; elsewhere it reads once, few, many or a size class.

V	D	J	size	DNA	CDR3
TRBV27	TRBD2	TRBJ2-2	NA	TGTGCCAGCAACCATCTAGGGACTAGTAAGAACACCGGGGAGCTGTTTTTT	CASNHLGTSKNTGELFF
TRBV11-2	NA	TRBJ2-7	NA	TGTGCCAGCAGCACGCAGGGCTACGAGCAGTACTTC	CASSTQGYEQYF
TRBV5-1	NA	TRBJ1-1	NA	TGCGCCAGCAGCCTAATTCCCGGACAGAACACTGAAGCTTTCTTT	CASSLIPGQNTEAFF
TRBV7-6	NA	TRBJ1-5	NA	TGTGCCAGCAGCTTAGAAGACAGGTGGAATCAGCCCCAGCATTTT	CASSLEDRWNQPQHF
TRBV7-9	TRBD1	TRBJ2-7	NA	TGTGCCAGCAGCTTCGCGACAGGGGACACCTACGAGCAGTACTTC	CASSFATGDTYEQYF
TRBV6-1	NA	TRBJ2-2	NA	TGTGCCAGCAAATTCTACCAGGACACCGGGGAGCTGTTTTTT	CASKFYQDTGELFF
TRBV27	NA	TRBJ2-3	NA	TGTGCCAGCAGTTTATCGACCTATACGCAGTATTTT	CASSLSTYTQYF
TRBV19	NA	TRBJ2-1	NA	TGTGCCAGTAGTATGGAGGCGGTTAGCTCCTACAATGAGCAGTTCTTC	CASSMEAVSSYNEQFF
TRBV25-1	NA	TRBJ1-1	NA	TGTGCCAGCAGAAACCGGGAACACACTGAAGCTTTCTTT	CASRNREHTEAFF
TRBV2	TRBD2	TRBJ2-3	NA	TGTGCCAGCAGCTGGACTAGCGGGAGTGGTACGCAGTATTTT	CASSWTSGSGTQYF
TRBV7-8	TRBD1	TRBJ2-7	NA	TGTGCCAGCAGCTTAAGAAGGACAGGGTCCTACGAGCAGTACTTC	CASSLRRTGSYEQYF
TRBV5-4	TRBD2	TRBJ2-7	once	TGTGCCAGCAGCTTATACGCCGGGACTAAAACCTACGAGCAGTACTTC	CASSLYAGTKTYEQYF
TRBV5-1	TRBD1	TRBJ1-1	NA	TGCGCCAGCAGTAACAGGGGTAGTGGGAACACTGAAGCTTTCTTT	CASSNRGSGNTEAFF
TRBV19	NA	TRBJ2-5	NA	TGTGCCAGTAGCAACCTTCGGACAGCCGCTCAAGAGACCCAGTACTTC	CASSNLRTAAQETQYF
TRBV7-9	NA	TRBJ1-2	NA	TGTGCCAGCAGCTTAGAACAAAACTATGGCTACACCTTC	CASSLEQNYGYTF
TRBV14	NA	TRBJ2-5	NA	TGTGCCAGCAGCCAAGGGAGTAGAACCCAGTACTTC	CASSQGSRTQYF
TRBV9	NA	TRBJ2-7	NA	TGTGCCAGCAGCCCCCGGACGACTTACTCCTACGAGCAGTACTTC	CASSPRTTYSYEQYF
TRBV7-2	NA	TRBJ2-5	once	TGTGCCAGCAGCTTAAGATGGCGGGAGACCCAGTACTTC	CASSLRWRETQYF
TRBV28	TRBD2	TRBJ2-1	NA	TGTGCCACCCTTGGGAGGCAGCGGGACTTCTACAATGAGCAGTTCTTC	CATLGRQRDFYNEQFF
TRBV5-1	TRBD2	TRBJ2-1	NA	TGCGCCAGCAGAGCTGGGACTAGCGGAACCTACAATGAGCAGTTCTTC	CASRAGTSGTYNEQFF
TRBV6-5	NA	TRBJ2-7	NA	TGTGCCAGTTATAGGGTAGCCTACGAGCAGTACTTC	CASYRVAYEQYF
TRBV28	NA	TRBJ2-6	NA	TGTGCCAGCAGTGGAGGGCACGGGGCCAACGTCCTGACTTTC	CASSGGHGANVLTF
TRBV28	NA	TRBJ2-5	NA	TGTGCCAGCAGATTTAGCCCTCTCTCGGGAGAGACCCAGTACTTC	CASRFSPLSGETQYF
TRBV28	NA	TRBJ2-7	NA	TGTGCCAGCAGCCTACCCTCAGGGAGCTCCTACGAGCAGTACTTC	CASSLPSGSSYEQYF
TRBV9	NA	TRBJ2-1	NA	TGTGCCAGCAGCGTAGTAGACTTTACCTACAATGAGCAGTTCTTC	CASSVVDFTYNEQFF
TRBV28	NA	TRBJ1-5	once	TGTGCCAGCAACTACCTTACAAAAAGCAATCAGCCCCAGCATTTT	CASNYLTKSNQPQHF
TRBV9	NA	TRBJ2-7	NA	TGTGCCAGCAGCCTAGGACCCCGCGACGAGCAGTACTTC	CASSLGPRDEQYF
TRBV9	TRBD1	TRBJ1-5	NA	TGTGCCAGCAGCGTTGGGACAGGGGGATATCAGCCCCAGCATTTT	CASSVGTGGYQPQHF
TRBV11-2	NA	TRBJ2-1	NA	TGTGCCAGCAGTCAGCTGGGCAATGAGCAGTTCTTC	CASSQLGNEQFF
TRBV7-2	NA	TRBJ2-1	NA	TGTGCCAGCAGCTTAGTATTTGGGTCAGGGTTTCTCTCCTACAATGAGCAGTTCTTC	CASSLVFGSGFLSYNEQFF
TRBV29-1	NA	TRBJ2-1	NA	TGCAGCGTTCGGGGGTCAGACAAAGGGTACAATGAGCAGTTCTTC	CSVRGSDKGYNEQFF
TRBV30	TRBD1	TRBJ2-7	NA	TGTGCCTGGAGGGGCCGGGACAGGGTCTACGAGCAGTACTTC	CAWRGRDRVYEQYF
TRBV29-1	NA	TRBJ2-7	NA	TGCAGCGTTGGAGACTCCGGGATTGCCTCCTACGAGCAGTACTTC	CSVGDSGIASYEQYF
TRBV29-1	NA	TRBJ2-1	NA	TGCAGCGTTGAAGAGGGATACAATGAGCAGTTCTTC	CSVEEGYNEQFF
TRBV5-6	NA	TRBJ1-5	NA	TGTGCCAGCAGCCGCCGGGGATATCAGCCCCAGCATTTT	CASSRRGYQPQHF
TRBV27	TRBD2	TRBJ2-1	NA	TGTGCCAGCAGAACTAGCGGGACACCCAATGAGCAGTTCTTC	CASRTSGTPNEQFF
TRBV29-1	NA	TRBJ2-5	NA	TGCAGCGTTGAAAAGGGGCCTTTTGGCGGCAGTTTTCAAGAGACCCAGTACTTC	CSVEKGPFGGSFQETQYF
TRBV29-1	NA	TRBJ1-2	NA	TGCAGCGTTCTTTTCGGCGGGAGCTATGGCTACACCTTC	CSVLFGGSYGYTF
TRBV19	NA	TRBJ2-5	NA	TGTGCCAGTAGTATACGCTCGTACCAAGAGACCCAGTACTTC	CASSIRSYQETQYF
TRBV11-2	TRBD2	TRBJ2-1	NA	TGTGCCAGCAGCACCGGGACTAGCGGGAACTACAATGAGCAGTTCTTC	CASSTGTSGNYNEQFF
TRBV19	TRBD1	TRBJ2-4	NA	TGTGCCAGTAGTTATGACAGGGAAAACATTCAGTACTTC	CASSYDRENIQYF
TRBV4-2	TRBD2	TRBJ2-1	once	TGTGCCAGCAGCCAAGATAATTTACGGACTAGCGGAGTTTCCTACAATGAGCAGTTCTTC	CASSQDNLRTSGVSYNEQFF
TRBV29-1	NA	TRBJ2-3	NA	TGCAGCGCCCGAGGGGGGGATACGCAGTATTTT	CSARGGDTQYF
TRBV28	TRBD2	TRBJ2-5	NA	TGTGCCAGCAGTTGGACTAGCGGGAGACGAGAGACCCAGTACTTC	CASSWTSGRRETQYF
TRBV4-1	NA	TRBJ1-5	few	TGCGCCAGCAGCCAGGAAGGGACATTTAGCAATCAGCCCCAGCATTTT	CASSQEGTFSNQPQHF
TRBV29-1	TRBD2	TRBJ2-1	NA	TGCATCGCAAGGGGGACTAGCGATCCCAATGAGCAGTTCTTC	CIARGTSDPNEQFF
TRBV27	NA	TRBJ2-5	NA	TGTGCCAGCAGTTTAACAGGGAAGGGAGAGACCCAGTACTTC	CASSLTGKGETQYF
TRBV5-6	TRBD1	TRBJ2-6	NA	TGTGCCAGCATCCTAGGGGGCCTATACTCTGGGGCCAACGTCCTGACTTTC	CASILGGLYSGANVLTF
TRBV10-1	TRBD1	TRBJ2-1	NA	TGCGCCAGCAGTCTACGGACAGGGGCCCATGAGCAGTTCTTC	CASSLRTGAHEQFF
TRBV7-6	NA	TRBJ2-6	NA	TGTGCCAGCAGCCCCCCCTTAGGGACCTCTGGGGCCAACGTCCTGACTTTC	CASSPPLGTSGANVLTF
TRBV5-1	TRBD1	TRBJ1-3	NA	TGCGCCAGCAGCTTGGGGACAGGGGACTCTGGAAACACCATATATTTT	CASSLGTGDSGNTIYF
TRBV7-3	NA	TRBJ2-5	NA	TGTGCCAGCAGCTTCCTGTACCAAGAGACCCAGTACTTC	CASSFLYQETQYF
TRBV6-5	NA	TRBJ1-4	once	TGTGCCAGCAGTTCCTCCTACAGTGCAACTAATGAAAAACTGTTTTTT	CASSSSYSATNEKLFF
TRBV7-9	NA	TRBJ2-1	once	TGTGCCAGCAGCTTAGATTCTGGGGACAATGAGCAGTTCTTC	CASSLDSGDNEQFF